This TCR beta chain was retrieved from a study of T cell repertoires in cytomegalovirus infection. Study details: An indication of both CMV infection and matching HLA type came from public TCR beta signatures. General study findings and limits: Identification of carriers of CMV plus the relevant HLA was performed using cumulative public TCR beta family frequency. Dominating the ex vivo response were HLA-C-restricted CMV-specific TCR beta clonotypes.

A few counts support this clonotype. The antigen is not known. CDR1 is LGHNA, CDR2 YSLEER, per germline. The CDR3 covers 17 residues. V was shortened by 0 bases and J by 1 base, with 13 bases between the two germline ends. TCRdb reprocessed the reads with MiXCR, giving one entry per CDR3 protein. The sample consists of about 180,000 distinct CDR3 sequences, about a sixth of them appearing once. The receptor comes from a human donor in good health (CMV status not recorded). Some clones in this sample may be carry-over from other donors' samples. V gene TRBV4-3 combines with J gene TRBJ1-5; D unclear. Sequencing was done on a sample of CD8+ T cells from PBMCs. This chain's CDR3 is CASSQDLGVSSNQPQHF. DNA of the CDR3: TGCGCCAGCAGCCAAGATCTCGGGGTAAGCAGCAATCAGCCCCAGCATTTT.